This T cell receptor beta chain was recovered during a study of T-cell reconstitution after alpha-beta-depleted transplantation in children. Points from the study as a whole: Diversity of TCRbeta at day 60 was high in some patients, arising from surviving recipient T cells and thymic progenitors. After transplant, at about two months, alpha-beta T cells were reportedly derived from several hundred expanded graft clones. A year post-transplant, T-cell counts and diversity derived mostly from newly produced T cells.

Note on this clonotype: As yet, its antigen is unknown.

Researchers prepared the TCRbeta library using unique molecular identifiers, the study reports. TCRdb passed the PCR reads through MiXCR, listing each CDR3 protein once. The profile covers 500,000 to 750,000 distinct CDR3 sequences, with 13% appearing a single time and 2% to 2.5% taken by the ten largest. V shed 1 base and J shed 8 bases, with 14 bases lying between them. This CDR3 is built from 14 residues. The V gene's germline CDR1 is MDHEN and CDR2 SYDVKM. The sequence was obtained from a male patient younger than 18 who had a stem cell transplant for acute myeloid leukemia, so the T cells may come from the graft donor. The chain recombines TRBV28 with TRBJ1-1; D is unclear. The sample was PBMCs, mostly from graft donor cells, taken 360 days after TCRalphabeta/CD19-depleted stem cell transplant. The DNA for the CDR3 is TGTGCCAGCAGTTTATTCGGACTCGCCGTCGAAGCTTTCTTT. Translating it yields CASSLFGLAVEAFF.